This TCR beta chain derives from a study of cytomegalovirus exposure and HLA in healthy donors. Points from the study as a whole: Within an earlier analysis, most TCR beta V segments proved productive either about 90% or about 30% of the time. Whilst most TCR sequences proved rare, a subset of public TCRs occurred across many donors.

PCR amplification relied on 60 Vbeta primers (plus 13 Jbeta primers). Sequencing used immunoSEQ multiplex PCR; TCRdb keeps in-frame clones, though not all of them. The sample has 120,000 or so clones; 75% to 90% are singletons. Each donor's status was that of a healthy bone marrow donor. To note about this clone: Its cognate antigen is unknown.

The germline V gene has CDR1 SGHDT and CDR2 YYEEEE. The V gene end was trimmed by 4 bases and the J gene end by 7 bases; junction bases not matched to a gene: 3. The CDR3 covers 13 residues. This sequence was found in a man younger than 40 in good health and CMV-seronegative. The specimen was PBMCs. V and J are TRBV5-6 and TRBJ1-5, with 9 positions matching TRBD1. As DNA, the CDR3 is TGTGCCAGCAGCCGGACAGGGGAGCAGCCCCAGCATTTT. This gives the protein CASSRTGEQPQHF.